The 15 T cell receptor beta chains listed next were all sequenced from one sample in a study of T cells in Graves' hyperthyroidism and ophthalmopathy. TCR beta CDR3 sequences were amplified from RNA transcripts. The HTBI primer set drove a first-round RT-PCR of the TCR CDR3. TCRdb reprocessed the multiplex PCR reads via MiXCR and lists one record per CDR3 protein. The sample carries approximately 420,000 distinct CDR3 sequences, under 15% recorded once. The sequencing input was blood. These receptors were obtained from a woman under 40 with Graves' hyperthyroidism.

This clonotype was seen repeatedly, ten times or more. The V and J genes are TRBV11-2 and TRBJ2-7, with 8 bases identical to TRBD1. The CDR3 runs 15 residues. Germline trimming cut 3 bases from V and 2 bases from J; bases unmatched to any gene: 6. Germline V gene sequence: CDR1 SGHAT, CDR2 FQNNGV. The CDR3 sequence is CASSFQTGGTYEQYF. The DNA for the CDR3 is TGTGCCAGCAGCTTTCAAACAGGGGGGACCTACGAGCAGTACTTC.

The chain joins TRBV20-1 to TRBJ1-3; tentative D call: TRBD1 (5 bases). The V gene's germline CDR1 is DFQATT and CDR2 SNEGSKA (reference sequence). V was trimmed by 0 bases and J by 0 bases, leaving 6 bases between them. The CDR3 is made up of 14 amino acids. The CDR3 loop is CSARDDSSGNTIYF. For the CDR3, the DNA is TGCAGTGCTAGAGACGACAGCTCTGGAAACACCATATATTTT.

This clonotype was seen at least ten times. The chain combines TRBV10-2 with TRBJ2-2; tentative D call: TRBD1 (6 bases). CDR3 size: 16 residues. V lost 6 bases and J lost 1, with 15 bases in between. Per germline, CDR1 WSHSY and CDR2 SAAADI. CDR3 in amino acids: CASSYVGQLNTGELFF. CDR3 DNA: TGCGCCAGCAGCTATGTAGGACAGCTGAACACCGGGGAGCTGTTTTTT.

This clonotype was counted many times. The chain recombines TRBV9 with TRBJ2-7; TRBD1 matches 7 bases. The CDR3 covers 15 residues. V lost 3 bases to trimming and J lost 6 bases; unmatched junction nucleotides: 12. Germline assignment: CDR1 SGDLS and CDR2 YYNGEE. DNA of the CDR3: TGTGCCAGCAGCGCGGGGACAGACCGGGTCCTCGAGCAGTACTTC. Translating it yields CASSAGTDRVLEQYF.

The chain links TRBV9 to TRBJ2-3, with TRBD2 as a possible D gene (6 bases). V lost 1 base and J lost 5, with 17 bases in between. There are 16 residues in the CDR3. Per the germline V gene, CDR1 is SGDLS and CDR2 is YYNGEE. CDR3 residues: CASSVMAGSELDTQYF. DNA of the CDR3: TGTGCCAGCAGCGTAATGGCCGGGAGTGAATTAGATACGCAGTATTTT.

This chain joins TRBV10-3 and TRBJ2-1, with TRBD1 matching over 9 bases. CDR1 and CDR2 from the germline V gene are ENHRY and SYGVKD. V lost 5 bases, J lost 9 bases, and 5 bases stayed unmatched. CDR3 length: 13 amino acids. CDR3 nucleotides: TGTGCCATCAGTTCATACAGGGGGCTTGAGCAGTTCTTC. Protein sequence: CAISSYRGLEQFF.

This clonotype was detected ten times or more. V usage is TRBV6-5 and J usage is TRBJ2-2; D might be TRBD1 (5 bases). This CDR3 is 17 amino acids long. V lost 0 bases to trimming and J lost 2 bases, with 13 bases between them. In germline, CDR1 is MNHEY, CDR2 SVGAGI. DNA for the CDR3: TGTGCCAGCAGTTACTCGAAAGGGGCTTATAACACCGGGGAGCTGTTTTTT. This gives the protein CASSYSKGAYNTGELFF.

This clonotype was observed many times. The chain couples TRBV14 to TRBJ2-5; D possibly uses TRBD1 or TRBD2 (5 bases each). This CDR3 has 14 residues. CDR1 is SGHDN, CDR2 FVKESK, per germline. Between the trimmed V and J ends, which lost 1 base and 5 bases, there was a span of 11 bases. CDR3 sequence reads: CASSQVGVEETQYF. Written as DNA, the CDR3 is TGTGCCAGCAGCCAAGTGGGGGTAGAGGAGACCCAGTACTTC.

V and J are TRBV3-1 and TRBJ2-2; D possibly corresponds to TRBD2 (6 bases). The CDR3 loop spans 15 amino acids. V was shortened by 3 bases and J by 4 bases, with 12 bases between the two germline ends. CDR1 and CDR2 from the germline V gene are LGHDT and YNNKEL (reference sequence). The CDR3 region has the DNA TGTGCCAGCAGCCAGGAGGGGTTGGGCACCGGGGAGCTGTTTTTT. Amino acid sequence: CASSQEGLGTGELFF.

In this sample, this clonotype turned up many times. The rearrangement joins TRBV18 to TRBJ2-7; no clear D gene. Germline V gene data show CDR1 as KGHSH and CDR2 as LQKENI. There are 13 residues in the CDR3. Trimming pared 6 bases from V and 5 bases from J, leaving 14 bases between. The CDR3 is CASSPTVTHEQYF. In DNA form, the CDR3 reads TGTGCCAGCTCCCCCACGGTAACCCACGAGCAGTACTTC. The complete variable domain, with remaining parts taken from reference TRBV18 and TRBJ2-7, reads NAGVMQNPRHLVRRRGQEARLRCSPMKGHSHVYWYRQLPEEGLKFMVYLQKENIIDESGMPKERFSAEFPKEGPSILRIQQVVRGDSAAYFCASSPTVTHEQYFGPGTRLTVT.

This clonotype was seen many times. The chain links TRBV30 to TRBJ1-5; no definite D call. This CDR3 is 14 amino acids long. Germline CDR1 is GTSNPN and CDR2 is SVGIG (reference sequence). The V end was cut by 5 bases, the J end by 5 bases, with 16 bases between. The CDR3 protein is CAWSGLQGDQPQHF. CDR3 DNA sequence: TGTGCCTGGTCCGGACTTCAAGGAGATCAGCCCCAGCATTTT.

This clonotype was counted many times. The chain couples TRBV3-1 to TRBJ2-5, with a tentative D call TRBD2 (5 bases). V was trimmed by 1 base and J by 1 base, leaving 7 bases between them. Germline-derived CDR1 and CDR2 are LGHDT and YNNKEL (reference sequence). The length of the CDR3 is 14 residues. DNA for the CDR3: TGTGCCAGCAGCCAAGCTCTAGCCCAAGAGACCCAGTACTTC. Residues: CASSQALAQETQYF.

This clonotype was recorded many times. The V gene is TRBV10-3, the J gene TRBJ2-7; 7 nucleotides match TRBD2. CDR1 is ENHRY and CDR2 is SYGVKD in the germline V gene. V was pared by 3 bases and J by 2 bases, with 7 bases of the junction left unmatched. The CDR3 is 15 amino acids. CDR3 loop: CAISDFGGSTYEQYF. The CDR3 nucleotides read TGTGCCATCAGTGACTTCGGCGGGAGCACCTACGAGCAGTACTTC.

This clonotype was observed a few times. This chain uses TRBV20-1 with TRBJ2-5, with 8 positions matching TRBD2. CDR3 length: 13 amino acids. Germline trimming cut 5 bases from V and 4 bases from J; bases unmatched to any gene: 6. The V gene's germline CDR1 is DFQATT and CDR2 SNEGSKA (reference sequence). In nucleotides, the CDR3 is TGCAGTGCTTATAAGCGGGGGAGAGAGACCCAGTACTTC. Its translation is CSAYKRGRETQYF.

This clonotype was seen more than once but under ten times. The gene calls are TRBV7-8 and TRBJ1-5; D unclear. The CDR3 has 17 residues. Trimming shortened V by 0 bases and J by 3 bases, and 15 bases separated the two germline ends. From germline, CDR1 is SGHVS and CDR2 FQNEAQ. CDR3 sequence: CASSLAGESRNNQPQHF. Here the CDR3 DNA reads TGTGCCAGCAGCTTAGCCGGAGAGTCACGGAACAATCAGCCCCAGCATTTT.